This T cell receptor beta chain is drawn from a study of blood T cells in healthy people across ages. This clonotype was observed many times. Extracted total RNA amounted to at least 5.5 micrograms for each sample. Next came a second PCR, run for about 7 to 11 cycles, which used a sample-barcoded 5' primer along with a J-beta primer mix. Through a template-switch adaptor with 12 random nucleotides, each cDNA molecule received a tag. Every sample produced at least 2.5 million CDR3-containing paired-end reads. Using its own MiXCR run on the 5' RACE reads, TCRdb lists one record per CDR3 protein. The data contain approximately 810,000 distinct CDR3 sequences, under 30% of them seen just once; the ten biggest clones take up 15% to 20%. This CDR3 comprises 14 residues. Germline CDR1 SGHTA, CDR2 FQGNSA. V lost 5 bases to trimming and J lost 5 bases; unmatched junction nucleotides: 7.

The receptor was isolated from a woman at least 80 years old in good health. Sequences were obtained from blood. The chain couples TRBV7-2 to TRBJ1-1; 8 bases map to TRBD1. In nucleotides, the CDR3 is TGTGCCAGCAGCCGTGGACAGGGTGTTACTGAAGCTTTCTTT. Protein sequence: CASSRGQGVTEAFF. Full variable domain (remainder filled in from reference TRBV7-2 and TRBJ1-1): GAGVSQSPSNKVTEKGKDVELRCDPISGHTALYWYRQSLGQGLEFLIYFQGNSAPDKSGLPSDRFSAERTGGSVSTLTIQRTQQEDSAVYLCASSRGQGVTEAFFGQGTRLTVV.